These T cell receptor beta chains were read from a single sample in a study of blood T cell repertoires in COVID-19. Libraries were prepared by immunoSEQ multiplex PCR; TCRdb keeps only in-frame clonotypes and omits some of them. The sample comprises about 200,000 clones, more than 75% of which are singletons, and over 1.5% rests with the top ten. Sequences were obtained from peripheral blood. These receptors all stem from a middle-aged man with active or convalescent COVID-19. The CDR3 runs from the conserved cysteine through the conserved F or W. A D gene is named only where the DNA matches it firmly. Clone size, where shown, is once, few, many, or a class for clones that have expanded.

>TRBD1|TRBV19|TRBJ2-7|.
CASSATGGIAEQYF
TGTGCCAGTAGCGCGACAGGGGGAATCGCCGAGCAGTACTTC
>.|TRBV9|TRBJ2-7|.
CASSVASVPYEQYF
TGTGCCAGCAGCGTAGCTTCAGTCCCCTACGAGCAGTACTTC
>.|TRBV6-1|TRBJ2-7|once
CASSDILPFGSHEQYF
TGTGCCAGCAGTGATATCCTTCCTTTCGGGTCCCACGAGCAGTACTTC
>TRBD1|TRBV19|TRBJ1-1|.
CASSIDGTGGRGEAFF
TGTGCCAGTAGTATAGACGGGACAGGGGGCCGGGGTGAAGCTTTCTTT
>.|TRBV15|TRBJ2-3|.
CATRKRVTDTQYF
TGTGCCACCAGAAAGCGGGTCACAGATACGCAGTATTTT
>.|TRBV6-5|TRBJ2-2|once
CASTHGGELFF
TGTGCCAGCACCCACGGTGGGGAGCTGTTTTTT
>.|TRBV15|TRBJ1-2|few
CATSRAQPSGYGYTF
TGTGCCACCAGCAGAGCACAGCCCTCTGGGTATGGCTACACCTTC
>TRBD1|TRBV19|TRBJ2-7|once
CASSQSGGTGALRVQYF
TGTGCCAGTAGTCAGTCGGGTGGGACAGGGGCCCTACGGGTGCAGTACTTC
>TRBD1|TRBV5-5|TRBJ1-5|.
CASSWTGGNQPQHF
TGTGCCAGCAGCTGGACAGGGGGGAATCAGCCCCAGCATTTT
>.|TRBV27|TRBJ1-3|.
CASSLFRSAAKGNTIYF
TGTGCCAGCAGTTTATTCCGGTCGGCAGCGAAAGGTAACACCATATATTTT
>.|TRBV6-2/TRBV6-3|TRBJ1-2|.
CASSNRNNYGYTF
TGTGCCAGCAGTAACAGAAATAACTATGGCTACACCTTC
>.|TRBV28|TRBJ1-5|once
CASSARTSPNQPQHF
TGTGCCAGCAGTGCCCGGACATCCCCCAATCAGCCCCAGCATTTT
>.|TRBV4-1|TRBJ1-6|.
CASSQGSGRFSYNSPLHF
TGCGCCAGCAGCCAAGGTTCGGGGAGATTCTCCTATAATTCACCCCTCCACTTT
>.|TRBV5-5|TRBJ2-3|.
CASSLTFGSTDTQYF
TGTGCCAGCAGCTTAACTTTCGGTAGCACAGATACGCAGTATTTT
>TRBD1|TRBV10-2|TRBJ1-1|.
CASRERTGTEAFF
TGCGCCAGCAGGGAAAGGACAGGCACTGAAGCTTTCTTT
>.|TRBV27|TRBJ1-2|.
CASSLLGQPDNYGYTF
TGTGCCAGCAGTTTATTGGGGCAGCCGGATAACTATGGCTACACCTTC
>TRBD1|TRBV30|TRBJ1-2|.
CAWNDKDRTGGYTF
TGTGCCTGGAATGATAAGGACAGGACGGGGGGCTACACCTTC
>.|TRBV6-5|TRBJ1-2|.
CASSSLPSYGYGYTF
TGTGCCAGCAGTTCTCTACCATCATACGGCTATGGCTACACCTTC
>TRBD2|TRBV27|TRBJ2-7|.
CASSDTPGLAGEQYF
TGTGCCAGCAGCGATACCCCAGGACTAGCGGGCGAGCAGTACTTC
>.|TRBV28|TRBJ1-4|few
CARGEGLNEKLFF
TGTGCCAGGGGGGAGGGTTTAAATGAAAAACTGTTTTTT
>TRBD1|TRBV10-3|TRBJ1-1|.
CAVHSTGLYTEAFF
TGTGCCGTTCACTCGACAGGGCTATATACTGAAGCTTTCTTT
>.|TRBV19|TRBJ2-7|.
CASSSAGGAYEQYF
TGTGCCAGTAGTTCCGCCGGGGGAGCCTACGAGCAGTACTTC
>.|TRBV18|TRBJ2-7|.
CASSLTHPGVTYEQYF
TGTGCCAGCTCCCTCACCCACCCGGGAGTCACCTACGAGCAGTACTTC
>.|TRBV7-2|TRBJ2-7|.
CASSLYYEQYF
TGTGCCAGCAGCTTATACTACGAGCAGTACTTC
>.|TRBV30|TRBJ1-1|.
CAWSVWGGPRMNTEAFF
TGTGCCTGGAGTGTATGGGGAGGGCCGAGGATGAACACTGAAGCTTTCTTT
>.|TRBV28|TRBJ2-2|once
CASRVPGANTGELFF
TGTGCCAGCAGGGTTCCAGGGGCGAACACCGGGGAGCTGTTTTTT
>TRBD1|TRBV5-1|TRBJ1-4|.
CASSLFGGGQGGEKLFF
TGCGCCAGCAGCCTGTTCGGAGGCGGTCAGGGGGGCGAAAAACTGTTTTTT
>.|TRBV4-1|TRBJ1-5|.
CASSQDRGQQPQHF
TGCGCCAGCAGCCAAGATCGAGGGCAACAGCCCCAGCATTTT
>TRBD1|TRBV11-3|TRBJ1-1|.
CASSSTGVVATEAFF
TGTGCCAGCAGCTCCACAGGGGTGGTGGCCACTGAAGCTTTCTTT
>.|TRBV6-1|TRBJ2-7|.
CASSDIGTSYEQYF
TGTGCCAGCAGTGATATTGGGACTTCCTACGAGCAGTACTTC
>TRBD1|TRBV6-5|TRBJ1-1|.
CASTLLGQGTEAFF
TGTGCCAGCACCCTACTTGGACAGGGAACTGAAGCTTTCTTT
>.|TRBV28|TRBJ1-1|.
CASSLSGANEAFF
TGTGCCAGCAGTTTATCAGGGGCGAATGAAGCTTTCTTT
>TRBD2|TRBV11-3|TRBJ2-1|.
CASSGLANEQFF
TGTGCCAGCAGCGGACTAGCCAATGAGCAGTTCTTC
>TRBD1|TRBV5-4|TRBJ2-2|.
CASSSGTANTGELFF
TGTGCCAGCAGCTCCGGGACAGCGAACACCGGGGAGCTGTTTTTT
>TRBD2|TRBV7-9|TRBJ2-5|.
CASSSGLAGGMGETQYF
TGTGCCAGCAGCTCCGGACTAGCGGGAGGGATGGGGGAGACCCAGTACTTC
>TRBD1|TRBV11-2|TRBJ1-3|.
CASSFSGTGAGNTIYF
TGTGCCAGCAGCTTCTCCGGGACAGGGGCTGGAAACACCATATATTTT
>TRBD2|TRBV6-2/TRBV6-3|TRBJ2-1|few
CASSYSGTSGIYNEQFF
TGTGCCAGCAGTTACTCTGGGACTAGCGGGATTTACAATGAGCAGTTCTTC
>.|TRBV27|TRBJ1-2|.
CASSLSRGPTNYGYTF
TGTGCCAGCAGTTTATCCAGGGGACCTACTAACTATGGCTACACCTTC
>.|TRBV5-1|TRBJ2-1|.
CASSSEGRGAYEQFF
TGCGCCAGCAGCTCGGAGGGCAGGGGGGCCTATGAGCAGTTCTTC
>.|TRBV28|TRBJ2-1|.
CASSFGVGSRDNEQFF
TGTGCCAGCAGTTTCGGGGTGGGGTCGAGAGACAATGAGCAGTTCTTC
>TRBD1|TRBV27|TRBJ1-5|.
CASSQTDRAGQPQHF
TGTGCCAGCAGTCAAACCGACAGGGCCGGACAGCCCCAGCATTTT
>.|TRBV27|TRBJ2-1|.
CASSTGTAVSGEQFF
TGTGCCAGCAGCACCGGGACTGCCGTTTCGGGTGAGCAGTTCTTC